The 10 T cell receptor beta chains below were found in one sample sequenced in a study of breast tumors, draining lymph nodes, adjacent tissues. From the multiplex PCR reads, TCRdb called clonotypes with MiXCR, one entry per CDR3 protein. The sample gives around 130,000 distinct CDR3 sequences, around 21% of which show up once; over 2% is in the top ten. The lymph nodes were axillary draining lymph nodes from breast cancer patients. Material: axillary lymph node tissue. Receptors originate from a female donor with breast cancer. Some clones in this sample may be carry-over from other donors' samples.

This clonotype was recorded many times. This chain joins TRBV11-2 and TRBJ2-5; 9 bases map to TRBD1. Per the germline V gene, CDR1 is SGHAT and CDR2 is FQNNGV. V gave up 3 bases and J gave up 5 bases; unmatched junction bases: 10. This CDR3 has 16 residues. CDR3 residues: CASSLWTGAVAETQYF. In DNA form, the CDR3 reads TGTGCCAGCAGCTTGTGGACAGGGGCGGTGGCGGAGACCCAGTACTTC.

A remark on this clonotype: A clone one base away is much larger, so this may be a read error. The gene calls are TRBV5-1 and TRBJ2-1; D is possibly TRBD2 (6 bases). This CDR3 contains 14 residues. Trimming stripped 3 bases from V and 9 bases from J, with 16 bases between. In germline, CDR1 is SGHRS, CDR2 YFSETQ. Written as DNA, the CDR3 is TGCGCCAGCAGCTACAGCAGGAGGGGCGGTGAGCAGTTCTTC. It encodes CASSYSRRGGEQFF.

This clonotype has a count of ten or more. V is TRBV11-3 and J is TRBJ1-5; 11 bases line up with TRBD1. CDR1 is SGHNT and CDR2 is YENEEA in the germline V gene. The CDR3 has 18 residues. Germline trimming cut 6 bases from V and 0 bases from J; bases unmatched to any gene: 10. The CDR3 nucleotides are TGTGCCAGCAGGACGGACAGGGGGCGGATAGGTAGCAATCAGCCCCAGCATTTT. This encodes CASRTDRGRIGSNQPQHF.

Ten or more counts support this clonotype. The genes are TRBV2 and TRBJ1-6; D perhaps matches TRBD1 (6 bases). Deletions cut 8 bases from V and 7 bases from J, with 18 bases between. This CDR3 spans 15 amino acids. Germline CDR1 is SNHLY and CDR2 is FYNNEI. The CDR3 here is CASSRETGQNSPLHF. The CDR3, as DNA: TGTGCCAGCTCGCGCGAGACAGGTCAAAATTCACCCCTCCACTTT.

For this clonotype: At one of its ends the junction is not consistent with the germline gene, which may arise from a read error. The genes are TRBV11-2 and TRBJ2-2, with 7 bases aligning to TRBD2. Germline V gene sequence: CDR1 SGHAT, CDR2 FQNNGV. The CDR3 runs to 16 residues. CDR3 amino acids: CTSTPRLAKEGGELFF. The CDR3 nucleotides read TGTACCAGCACCCCCCGACTAGCAAAAGAAGGCGGGGAGCTGTTTTTT.

This clonotype was found many times. The J gene is TRBJ2-7, the V gene TRBV2; D call uncertain. The CDR3 is 12 residues long. V lost 4 bases, J lost 1 base, and 5 bases lay in between. CDR1 is SNHLY and CDR2 is FYNNEI in the germline V gene. The CDR3 DNA reads as TGTGCCAGCAGTGCACGGTCCTACGAGCAGTACTTC. It specifies CASSARSYEQYF.

In its sample, this clonotype was seen many times. The chain is built from TRBV5-1 and TRBJ1-3; D uncertain. Germline CDR1 is SGHRS and CDR2 is YFSETQ. V lost 0 bases to trimming and J lost 2 bases, with 3 bases between them. The CDR3 totals 13 residues. CDR3 sequence reads: CASSLGAGNTIYF. Here the CDR3 DNA reads TGCGCCAGCAGCTTGGGCGCTGGAAACACCATATATTTT.

This clonotype came up many times. The gene calls are TRBV28 and TRBJ1-6; D uncertain. The CDR3 runs to 14 residues. Germline V gene sequence: CDR1 MDHEN, CDR2 SYDVKM. V lost 6 bases to trimming and J lost 7 bases, with 13 bases between them. DNA for the CDR3: TGTGCCAGCAGACCGGCCCCTCTAAATTCACCCCTCCACTTT. Residues: CASRPAPLNSPLHF.

Comments on this clonotype: Because it lacks the conserved phenylalanine or tryptophan at the end, this CDR3 is likely a read error. The J gene is TRBJ2-1, the V gene TRBV27; D is undetermined. The CDR3 contains 14 residues. In germline, CDR1 is MNHEY, CDR2 SMNVEV (reference sequence). V gave up 8 bases and J gave up 3 bases, with 14 bases separating them. The CDR3 sequence is CASALGSHYNEQFL. As DNA, the CDR3 is TGTGCCAGCGCCTTAGGCAGTCACTACAATGAGCAGTTCCTC.

This clonotype has ten or more counts. V gene TRBV7-2 combines with J gene TRBJ2-7; D not certain. CDR1 SGHTA and CDR2 FQGNSA come from the germline V gene. Trimming removed 5 bases from V and 2 bases from J, with 10 bases in between. The CDR3 consists of 13 residues. The CDR3 DNA sequence: TGTGCCAGCAGCCTCGGCTCCCCCTACGAGCAGTACTTC. It translates to CASSLGSPYEQYF.